The 32 T cell receptor beta chains given below trace back to one sample, sequenced in a study of Ad26.COV2.S vaccination and SARS-CoV-2 variants. Profiling relied on immunoSEQ multiplex PCR, and the TCRdb table lists in-frame clones only, not all of them. The sample yields 440,000 or so clones, roughly 90% seen once. Documented treatment: over 15 received Ad26.COV2.S at low or high dose, single or two shots; several received placebo; per-sample allocation not given. On day 63 after the first injection, vaccine and placebo recipients gave samples. The sequencing used peripheral blood, collected in a trial of Ad26.COV2.S vaccine versus placebo. These receptor sequences come from a person aged 18-65 years who received the Ad26.COV2.S COVID-19 vaccine or a placebo.

The CDR3 nucleotides are TGCGCCAGCAGCCAAGATTCGGACCGCAGAAACATTCAGTACTTC. Amino acids: CASSQDSDRRNIQYF. This chain joins TRBV4-3 and TRBJ2-4, with D uncertain. Germline CDR1 reads LGHNA; CDR2 reads YSLEER. V was clipped by 0 bases and J by 6 bases, with 12 bases between them. The CDR3 loop spans 15 amino acids.

The chain has TRBV27 and TRBJ2-1; 10 bases are a match to TRBD2. Germline-derived CDR1 and CDR2 are MNHEY and SMNVEV (reference sequence). The CDR3 is made up of 16 amino acids. J lost 7 bases, V lost 2 bases, and 8 bases had no gene match. This chain's CDR3 is CASSLRGSGGFNEQFF. In DNA form, the CDR3 reads TGTGCCAGCAGTTTAAGGGGTAGCGGGGGGTTTAATGAGCAGTTCTTC.

The rearrangement uses TRBV30 and TRBJ1-1; D remains unclear. The CDR3 has 13 residues. Germline CDR1 GTSNPN, CDR2 SVGIG (reference sequence). V lost 8 bases, J lost 1 base, and 14 bases lay in between. The DNA for the CDR3 is TGTGCCCTTAGGCGGTTTCAGAACACTGAAGCTTTCTTT. The encoded protein is CALRRFQNTEAFF.

This chain links TRBV10-1 with TRBJ1-1, with TRBD1 identical over 8 bases. V was pared by 3 bases and J by 2 bases, with 2 bases of the junction left unmatched. Germline values: CDR1 WNHNN, CDR2 SYGVQD (reference sequence). This CDR3 is 14 amino acids long. CDR3 DNA sequence: TGCGCCAGCAGTGACCAGGGGGCTAACACTGAAGCTTTCTTT. Translated, it gives CASSDQGANTEAFF.

The V gene is TRBV18, the J gene TRBJ1-5, with D unclear. Trimming cost V 3 bases and J 6 bases, with 12 bases left between them. The CDR3 runs 14 residues. Germline V gene data show CDR1 as KGHSH and CDR2 as LQKENI. The CDR3 sequence: CASSPTTGSQPQHF. DNA of the CDR3: TGTGCCAGCTCACCGACGACGGGATCTCAGCCCCAGCATTTT.

V and J are TRBV4-3 and TRBJ1-1; D gene unclear. Germline loops: CDR1 LGHNA, CDR2 YSLEER. V shed 1 base and J shed 8 bases, with 8 bases lying between them. This CDR3 region has 12 residues. In DNA form, the CDR3 reads TGCGCCAGCAGCCAAGGGAGGCGCGAAGCTTTCTTT. Translation: CASSQGRREAFF.

V gene TRBV15 combines with J gene TRBJ1-2; D is possibly TRBD1 (5 bases). V dropped 0 bases and J dropped 8 bases, with 10 bases sitting between them. Looked up from germline, CDR1 is LNHNV and CDR2 is YYDKDF (reference sequence). The CDR3 is made up of 13 amino acids. This CDR3 is CATSRDRVGGYTF. The CDR3, as DNA: TGTGCCACCAGCAGAGACAGGGTCGGAGGCTACACCTTC.

This clone was observed once. This chain uses TRBV9 with TRBJ2-3; 8 bases map to TRBD2. From germline, CDR1 is SGDLS and CDR2 YYNGEE. V lost 4 bases to trimming and J lost 6 bases; unmatched junction nucleotides: 13. The CDR3 contains 16 residues. The CDR3 loop is CASSPWGAGGEDTQYF. The CDR3 DNA sequence: TGTGCCAGCAGCCCCTGGGGGGCGGGGGGCGAGGATACGCAGTATTTT.

This chain connects TRBV5-4 to TRBJ2-3; D may match TRBD1 or TRBD2 (5 bases each). Per the germline V gene, CDR1 is SGHNT and CDR2 is YYREEE (reference sequence). CDR3 size: 18 residues. The germline V and J ends were trimmed by 5 bases and 0 bases, with 22 bases remaining between them. This CDR3 reads CASRTGGTGTRSTDTQYF. CDR3 bases: TGTGCCAGCAGAACTGGGGGAACCGGGACGCGAAGCACAGATACGCAGTATTTT.

The genes are TRBV27 and TRBJ1-1; D is unclear. Trimming shortened V by 2 bases and J by 0 bases, and 7 bases separated the two germline ends. CDR3 size: 14 residues. Germline CDR1 and CDR2: MNHEY and SMNVEV (reference sequence). CDR3 in DNA: TGTGCCAGCAGTTTAGTACGCATGAACACTGAAGCTTTCTTT. Translation gives CASSLVRMNTEAFF.

This chain uses TRBV19 with TRBJ2-7; 7 nucleotides line up with TRBD2. The CDR3 covers 14 residues. Germline V gives CDR1 LNHDA, CDR2 SQIVND (reference sequence). J was trimmed by 3 bases and V by 5 bases; bases with no gene match: 7. The CDR3 reads CASSFDSGRYEQYF. CDR3 coding DNA: TGTGCCAGTAGTTTTGATAGCGGGCGCTACGAGCAGTACTTC.

The chain has TRBV28 and TRBJ2-1; 13 bases line up with TRBD2. Losses at the gene ends were 5 bases for V and 2 bases for J; bases not matched to a gene: 9. This CDR3 has 18 residues. The germline V gene has CDR1 MDHEN and CDR2 SYDVKM. The CDR3 DNA sequence: TGTGCCAGCAGTCCCACCCCTGGACTAGCGGGGGCCTACAATGAGCAGTTCTTC. It is translated as CASSPTPGLAGAYNEQFF.

The chain uses TRBV3-1 (or the pseudogene TRBV3-2) and TRBJ1-3; perhaps TRBD1 as D (5 bases). CDR3 length: 17 amino acids. The V end was cut by 3 bases, the J end by 2 bases, with 17 bases between. Germline V gene lookup returns CDR1 LGHDT and CDR2 YNNKEL (reference sequence). As DNA, the CDR3 is TGTGCCAGCAGCCATTCCCTCCGATCAGGGACTGGAAACACCATATATTTT. This codes for CASSHSLRSGTGNTIYF.

The chain is built from TRBV9 and TRBJ1-1, with 10 bases lining up with TRBD1. The ends lost 7 bases at V and 0 bases at J; junction bases unmatched: 9. In germline, CDR1 is SGDLS, CDR2 YYNGEE. This CDR3 region has 16 residues. The CDR3 DNA follows: TGTGCCAGCGGTAGCCCGACAGGGGGCATGAACACTGAAGCTTTCTTT. It codes for CASGSPTGGMNTEAFF.

The chain employs TRBV28 and TRBJ1-3; a possible D gene is TRBD1 (5 bases). Germline V gives CDR1 MDHEN, CDR2 SYDVKM. Trimming took 4 bases from V and 3 from J, leaving 10 bases between them. CDR3 length: 14 amino acids. The CDR3 spells CASSSRVLGNTIYF. CDR3 nucleotide sequence: TGTGCCAGCAGTTCCAGGGTTCTTGGAAACACCATATATTTT.

Written as DNA, the CDR3 is TGTGCCAGCAGTGTGACTAACTATGGCTACACCTTC. Translation: CASSVTNYGYTF. The chain couples TRBV2 to TRBJ1-2; D remains ambiguous. Between the trimmed V and J ends, which lost 4 bases and 0 bases, there was a span of 3 bases. The CDR3 sequence is 12 residues long. The V gene's germline CDR1 is SNHLY and CDR2 FYNNEI.

The rearrangement links TRBV28 to TRBJ2-1, with TRBD2 matching 15 bases. The CDR3 spans 20 residues. Germline CDR1 and CDR2: MDHEN and SYDVKM. With V trimmed by 6 bases and J by 9 bases, 21 bases remained unmatched. CDR3 loop: CASSPARGLAGGVLTGEQFF. CDR3 in DNA: TGTGCCAGCAGCCCCGCCCGTGGACTAGCGGGGGGGGTCCTTACTGGTGAGCAGTTCTTC.

The chain has TRBV6-6 and TRBJ1-4, with 7 positions matching TRBD1. CDR3 size: 14 residues. In germline, CDR1 is MNHNY, CDR2 SVGAGI (reference sequence). The J segment lost 4 bases and the V segment lost 10 bases, leaving 9 bases of the junction unmatched. In nucleotides, the CDR3 is TGTGCCACCGTACCGGGGACAGTTAATGAAAAACTGTTTTTT. It yields the protein CATVPGTVNEKLFF.

The chain has TRBV19 and TRBJ2-3; no definite D call. The CDR3 covers 13 residues. Trimming cost V 3 bases and J 1 base, with 5 bases left between them. CDR1 and CDR2 (germline): LNHDA, SQIVND (reference sequence). As DNA, the CDR3 is TGTGCCAGTAGTATTTACGGCACAGATACGCAGTATTTT. As protein: CASSIYGTDTQYF.

The gene calls are TRBV5-1 and TRBJ2-7, with 12 bases identical to TRBD1. The CDR3 contains 14 residues. Per the germline V gene, CDR1 is SGHRS and CDR2 is YFSETQ. V lost 4 bases to trimming and J lost 4 bases; unmatched junction nucleotides: 3. The chain's CDR3 is CASSTGQGAYEQYF. CDR3 sequence (DNA): TGCGCCAGCAGCACGGGACAGGGGGCGTACGAGCAGTACTTC.

The chain uses TRBV7-2 and TRBJ2-3; D not resolved. Germline-derived CDR1 and CDR2 are SGHTA and FQGNSA. V lost 5 bases and J 0 bases, leaving 6 bases between the germline ends. This CDR3 is built from 13 residues. The CDR3, as DNA: TGTGCCAGCAGCATTACTAGCACAGATACGCAGTATTTT. Translated, it gives CASSITSTDTQYF.

The chain is built from TRBV18 and TRBJ1-1, with TRBD1 matching over 8 bases. Germline V gene data show CDR1 as KGHSH and CDR2 as LQKENI. CDR3 length: 16 residues. The J segment lost 6 bases and the V segment lost 1 base, leaving 10 bases of the junction unmatched. The DNA of the CDR3 is TGTGCCAGCTCACCACTGGGAACAGGGGGTGGGTCTGAAGCTTTCTTT. This encodes CASSPLGTGGGSEAFF.

V gene TRBV28 combines with J gene TRBJ1-5, with TRBD1 matching 7 bases. The CDR3 covers 13 residues. Germline CDR1 and CDR2: MDHEN and SYDVKM. With 6 bases clipped from V and 6 bases from J, the junction kept 5 bases outside the gene matches. The CDR3 is CASREAGGQPQHF. For the CDR3, the DNA is TGTGCCAGCAGGGAGGCAGGGGGTCAGCCCCAGCATTTT.

The rearrangement joins TRBV19 to TRBJ2-3; 15 bases match TRBD2. Germline-derived CDR1 and CDR2 are LNHDA and SQIVND (reference sequence). This CDR3 has 16 residues. V shed 3 bases and J 7 bases; nucleotides not matched to a gene: 5. In DNA, the CDR3 is TGTGCCAGTAGTATCGGACTAGCGGGGGGGATGAATACGCAGTATTTT. Translating gives CASSIGLAGGMNTQYF.

The chain recombines TRBV13 with TRBJ2-5, with 11 positions matching TRBD2. The V gene end was trimmed by 3 bases and the J gene end by 2 bases; junction bases not matched to a gene: 2. CDR3 size: 15 residues. Per germline, CDR1 PRHDT and CDR2 FYEKMQ (reference sequence). This CDR3 is CASSFGTSGQETQYF. The DNA of the CDR3 is TGTGCCAGCAGCTTCGGGACTAGCGGACAAGAGACCCAGTACTTC.

The V call is TRBV6-2 or TRBV6-3, the J call TRBJ2-5; 11 nucleotides align to TRBD1. The germline gives CDR1 MNHEY, CDR2 SVGEGT. The CDR3 length is 16 residues. J gave up 4 bases and V 5 bases, and 9 bases lay outside the gene matches. The DNA for the CDR3 is TGTGCCAGCAGTAACTGGGACAGGGGGAGTGGAGAGACCCAGTACTTC. Translation gives CASSNWDRGSGETQYF.

The genes are TRBV6-5 and TRBJ2-5; 7 positions agree with TRBD1. The junction had 8 bases not matched to a gene; V was cut back by 2 bases and J by 5 bases. The CDR3 is 15 residues long. The germline CDR1 and CDR2 sequences are MNHEY and SVGAGI. CDR3 in amino acids: CASSYEGAIGETQYF. CDR3 nucleotides: TGTGCCAGCAGTTACGAGGGGGCCATTGGGGAGACCCAGTACTTC.

The rearrangement links TRBV20-1 to TRBJ2-3; D not certain. The germline V and J ends were trimmed by 3 bases and 4 bases, with 2 bases remaining between them. Germline V lookup: CDR1 DFQATT, CDR2 SNEGSKA (reference sequence). This CDR3 contains 10 residues. CDR3 bases: TGCAGTGCTAGCGCAGATACGCAGTATTTT. It specifies CSASADTQYF.

V usage is TRBV11-2 and J usage is TRBJ1-2; D is ambiguous. V lost 4 bases and J 4 bases, leaving 13 bases between the germline ends. The CDR3 has 14 residues. Germline lookup yields CDR1 SGHAT and CDR2 FQNNGV. The CDR3 protein is CASSSFDIRYGYTF. The CDR3 DNA follows: TGTGCCAGCAGCTCCTTCGACATCCGCTATGGCTACACCTTC.

The chain recombines TRBV2 with TRBJ1-5; D is ambiguous. The ends were cut back, 5 bases at V and 3 bases at J, with 14 bases in the middle. This CDR3 region has 15 residues. The germline CDR1 and CDR2 sequences are SNHLY and FYNNEI. The CDR3 reads CASSPEQPNNQPQHF. As DNA, the CDR3 is TGTGCCAGCAGTCCGGAGCAGCCTAACAATCAGCCCCAGCATTTT.

The V and J genes are TRBV7-2 and TRBJ1-5; D may be TRBD1 (5 bases). The germline V gene encodes CDR1 SGHTA and CDR2 FQGNSA. There are 16 residues in the CDR3. Trimming pared 2 bases from V and 4 bases from J, leaving 15 bases between. CDR3 coding DNA: TGTGCCAGCAGCTTAAGAGCATTGGGGGGGAATCAGCCCCAGCATTTT. It encodes CASSLRALGGNQPQHF.

The V call is TRBV9, the J call TRBJ2-3; D is unclear. This CDR3 has 15 amino acids. Trimming stripped 3 bases from V and 3 bases from J, with 14 bases between. The germline V gene has CDR1 SGDLS and CDR2 YYNGEE. CDR3 coding DNA: TGTGCCAGCAGCGCCACATCGACGAGGACAGATACGCAGTATTTT. The encoded protein is CASSATSTRTDTQYF.